These T cell receptor beta chains were read from a single sample in a study of regulatory T cells in long-lasting Graves disease. TCRdb re-called the multiplex PCR reads with MiXCR, one entry per CDR3 protein. The sample yields around 480,000 distinct CDR3 sequences, 16% seen once. This sample was shared with a second study, whose subject was T cells in Graves' hyperthyroidism and ophthalmopathy.

Sequenced here: peripheral blood mononuclear cells (PBMCs), sampled at new diagnosis, from a patient treated with antithyroid drugs. These receptors came from a man in his forties with Graves disease. Both conserved end residues are trimmed from each CDR3. The order of the fields is D gene, V gene, J gene, CDR3 protein. The D gene is left open where the match is weak.

d_call: TRBD1; v_call: TRBV19; j_call: TRBJ1-5; cdr3_aa: ASSQGARNQPQH
d_call: TRBD2; v_call: TRBV2; j_call: TRBJ2-2; cdr3_aa: ASSPTTSGTGELF
d_call: TRBD1; v_call: TRBV19; j_call: TRBJ2-2; cdr3_aa: ASKQTGGSGELF
d_call: NA; v_call: TRBV28; j_call: TRBJ2-2; cdr3_aa: ASSIGGTTGELF
d_call: TRBD1; v_call: TRBV10-3; j_call: TRBJ1-5; cdr3_aa: AISGRNPGQGGSQPQH
d_call: TRBD2; v_call: TRBV7-9; j_call: TRBJ2-1; cdr3_aa: ASSGGGSGKHAEQF
d_call: NA; v_call: TRBV11-2; j_call: TRBJ2-7; cdr3_aa: ASSLEEHYSYEQY
d_call: NA; v_call: TRBV19; j_call: TRBJ1-1; cdr3_aa: ASSPVDRRDEAF
d_call: NA; v_call: TRBV3-1; j_call: TRBJ2-1; cdr3_aa: ASSPGPAGSSYNEQF
d_call: NA; v_call: TRBV11-2; j_call: TRBJ1-5; cdr3_aa: ASGLVLGDGGQPQH
d_call: NA; v_call: TRBV7-9; j_call: TRBJ1-2; cdr3_aa: ASSLASGGHGYT
d_call: NA; v_call: TRBV3-1; j_call: TRBJ2-7; cdr3_aa: ASSRERTSNYEQY
d_call: TRBD1; v_call: TRBV11-3; j_call: TRBJ2-5; cdr3_aa: ASSSEWTGGQETQY
d_call: NA; v_call: TRBV7-9; j_call: TRBJ2-7; cdr3_aa: ASSLEGGTTYEQY
d_call: TRBD2; v_call: TRBV4-2; j_call: TRBJ2-1; cdr3_aa: ASSQETYGLGSYNEQF
d_call: TRBD2; v_call: TRBV3-1; j_call: TRBJ2-2; cdr3_aa: ASRPSGEGTGELF